This T cell receptor beta chain originates from a study of cytomegalovirus exposure and HLA in healthy donors. Study-wide results and caveats: Sequence variants that were highly shared formed a cluster that was likely a sequencing artifact. TCR beta chains numbering under 200 were designated cytomegalovirus-associated.

In its sample, this clone was seen once. Its antigen is currently unknown. The PCR used 60 Vbeta and 13 Jbeta primers. Authors' methods: Approximately 79 million unique TCR beta chains, around 11 million of them shared, were counted by a later analysis. The assay was immunoSEQ multiplex PCR, and TCRdb's table has in-frame clones only and misses some. V, J and clone size are those of that table, while D and trimming were read from the DNA. The sample contains about 93,000 clones, 82% of which appear only once. Trimming left V 0 bases short and J 2 bases short, with 7 bases between. In germline, CDR1 is SGHRS, CDR2 YFSETQ. This CDR3 is built from 14 residues. Donors in the study were healthy people who gave bone marrow.

Material for sequencing was PBMCs. The rearrangement links TRBV5-1 to TRBJ2-3; no reliable D call. The TCR comes from a man aged 50-60 years in good health and CMV-seronegative. The CDR3, as DNA: TGCGCCAGCAGCTTGGATACAGCCACAGATACGCAGTATTTT. Translated, it gives CASSLDTATDTQYF.